This entry lists 21 T cell receptor beta chains sequenced from one sample in a study of CD8+ T cells in alopecia areata. Once RNA had been extracted, it was reverse transcribed into cDNA to act as the sequencing template. The repertoire was sequenced with immunoSEQ multiplex PCR; TCRdb's copy has only in-frame clones and lacks some. The table lists around 140,000 clones, about 90% of them singletons. The sequencing used CD8+ T cells sorted from blood, collected at week 0. These receptors were collected from a human donor with alopecia areata.

The gene calls are TRBV14 and TRBJ2-7; 12 positions agree with TRBD2. The CDR3 has 15 amino acids. J was trimmed by 6 bases and V by 1 base; bases with no gene match: 4. Germline CDR1 SGHDN, CDR2 FVKESK. The CDR3 coding sequence is TGTGCCAGCAGCCAAGGACTAGCGGGAGCTTTCGAGCAGTACTTC. Its protein product is CASSQGLAGAFEQYF.

The chain recombines TRBV27 with TRBJ2-7, with TRBD1 as a possible D gene (6 bases). The CDR3 length is 12 residues. V was clipped by 6 bases and J by 2 bases, with 8 bases between them. Germline V gene sequence: CDR1 MNHEY, CDR2 SMNVEV (reference sequence). The CDR3 region is CASRTGTYEQYF. As DNA, the CDR3 is TGTGCCAGCAGGACAGGCACCTACGAGCAGTACTTC.

J is TRBJ1-1 and V is TRBV29-1; perhaps TRBD1 as D (6 bases). Germline V CDR1 and CDR2: SQVTM, ANQGSEA. Trimming cost V 0 bases and J 6 bases, with 14 bases left between them. The CDR3 runs 14 residues. The CDR3 region has the DNA TGCAGCGTTGAAGATAACAGGGTGGCCGCTGAAGCTTTCTTT. This translates into CSVEDNRVAAEAFF.

The chain links TRBV29-1 to TRBJ1-2; 7 bases map to TRBD1. CDR1 and CDR2 (germline): SQVTM, ANQGSEA. Germline trimming cut 6 bases from V and 5 bases from J; bases unmatched to any gene: 3. The CDR3 contains 11 residues. The CDR3 region is CSVDRQYGYTF. The CDR3 coding sequence is TGCAGCGTGGACAGGCAATATGGCTACACCTTC.

The chain links TRBV7-9 to TRBJ2-7; maybe TRBD1 (5 bases). Germline CDR1 is SEHNR and CDR2 is FQNEAQ (reference sequence). The CDR3 has 12 amino acids. V was cut by 11 bases and J by 2 bases, with 13 bases left in between. The CDR3 DNA reads TGTGCCGGGTCTGACAGCCCCTACGAGCAGTACTTC. Its protein is CAGSDSPYEQYF. The full variable domain, with the rest looked up from reference TRBV7-9 and TRBJ2-7, is DTGVSQNPRHKITKRGQNVTFRCDPISEHNRLYWYRQTLGQGPEFLTYFQNEAQLEKSRLLSDRFSAERPKGSFSTLEIQRTEQGDSAMYLCAGSDSPYEQYFGPGTRLTVT.

V gene TRBV9 combines with J gene TRBJ2-7; TRBD2 aligns across 10 bases. Per the germline V gene, CDR1 is SGDLS and CDR2 is YYNGEE. With 1 base clipped from V and 4 bases from J, the junction kept 2 bases outside the gene matches. This CDR3 comprises 14 residues. The CDR3 is CASSVSGLAYEQYF. CDR3 nucleotide sequence: TGTGCCAGCAGCGTATCGGGACTAGCGTACGAGCAGTACTTC.

This rearrangement joins TRBV7-2 to TRBJ2-7; D gene uncertain. There are 11 residues in the CDR3. Germline CDR1 and CDR2: SGHTA and FQGNSA. The germline V and J ends were trimmed by 3 bases and 6 bases, with 6 bases remaining between them. The CDR3 coding sequence is TGTGCCAGCAGCTTTTCCGTCGAGCAGTACTTC. It specifies CASSFSVEQYF.

This chain connects TRBV7-9 to TRBJ1-2; no firm D call. The CDR3 spans 14 residues. Germline-derived CDR1 and CDR2 are SEHNR and FQNEAQ (reference sequence). Trimming pared 5 bases from V and 4 bases from J, leaving 14 bases between. CDR3 sequence reads: CASSQAGQIYGYTF. The CDR3 DNA reads as TGTGCCAGCAGCCAAGCCGGGCAGATCTATGGCTACACCTTC.

The chain joins TRBV7-6 to TRBJ2-1; the match to TRBD1 covers 7 bases. The CDR3 spans 15 residues. V gave up 4 bases and J gave up 7 bases; unmatched junction bases: 10. Germline V gives CDR1 SGHVS, CDR2 FNYEAQ. CDR3 region: CASSYISGQPNEQFF. CDR3 in DNA: TGTGCCAGCAGCTATATCTCGGGACAGCCAAATGAGCAGTTCTTC.

As concerns this clone: The sample carries other DNA sequences with the same CDR3. This chain links TRBV4-1 with TRBJ2-7, with D possibly being TRBD1 (5 bases). The CDR3 runs 16 residues. Trimming shortened V by 3 bases and J by 2 bases, and 17 bases separated the two germline ends. From germline, CDR1 is MGHRA and CDR2 YSYEKL. The CDR3 spells CASSHNTAWGTYEQYF. The CDR3 DNA follows: TGCGCCAGCAGCCACAACACTGCCTGGGGCACCTACGAGCAGTACTTC.

This clone was seen just once. The chain couples TRBV9 to TRBJ2-1, with D uncertain. The germline V and J ends were trimmed by 0 bases and 6 bases, with 4 bases remaining between them. The germline V gene encodes CDR1 SGDLS and CDR2 YYNGEE. There are 12 residues in the CDR3. This CDR3 is CASSVAANEQFF. In DNA form, the CDR3 reads TGTGCCAGCAGCGTAGCTGCCAATGAGCAGTTCTTC.

This clone was seen only once. The gene calls are TRBV30 and TRBJ2-1, with 7 bases aligning to TRBD2. Germline CDR1 and CDR2: GTSNPN and SVGIG (reference sequence). The CDR3 is 14 amino acids. Germline trimming cut 4 bases from V and 2 bases from J; bases unmatched to any gene: 5. For the CDR3, the DNA is TGTGCCTGGACCTCGGGGGGAGCCTACAATGAGCAGTTCTTC. Its protein product is CAWTSGGAYNEQFF.

In its sample, this clone was seen once. This rearrangement joins TRBV7-9 to TRBJ1-1, with D unclear. There are 11 residues in the CDR3. Germline assignment: CDR1 SEHNR and CDR2 FQNEAQ (reference sequence). V lost 3 bases and J 5 bases, leaving 4 bases between the germline ends. CDR3 sequence reads: CASSFGTEAFF. The CDR3, as DNA: TGTGCCAGCAGCTTTGGAACTGAAGCTTTCTTT.

The chain uses TRBV5-1 and TRBJ2-1; 12 nucleotides align to TRBD2. This CDR3 contains 16 residues. Unmatched junction bases numbered 7, after V lost 4 bases and J lost 5 bases. Germline values: CDR1 SGHRS, CDR2 YFSETQ. The CDR3: CASSPSGGARNNEQFF. The CDR3 DNA reads as TGCGCCAGCAGCCCTAGCGGGGGGGCCAGAAACAATGAGCAGTTCTTC.

This chain connects TRBV4-1 to TRBJ2-7; TRBD1 matches at 9 bases. The ends lost 4 bases at V and 5 bases at J; junction bases unmatched: 3. Germline CDR1 MGHRA, CDR2 YSYEKL. CDR3 length: 13 residues. The CDR3 here is CASSRTGDNEQYF. The CDR3 nucleotides read TGCGCCAGCAGCCGGACAGGGGACAACGAGCAGTACTTC.

This clone was seen more than once but under ten times. The gene calls are TRBV29-1 and TRBJ2-2, with a tentative D call TRBD2 (6 bases). The CDR3 sequence is 13 residues long. Trimming took 6 bases from V and 6 from J, leaving 14 bases between them. Germline CDR1 SQVTM, CDR2 ANQGSEA. In nucleotides, the CDR3 is TGCAGCGTGTTACTAGCTTACCCCGGGGAGCTGTTTTTT. It encodes CSVLLAYPGELFF.

The chain couples TRBV4-1 to TRBJ2-2, with D maybe TRBD2 (5 bases). CDR3 length equals 14 residues. Trimming pared 0 bases from V and 6 bases from J, leaving 8 bases between. Germline lookup yields CDR1 MGHRA and CDR2 YSYEKL. The CDR3 bases are TGCGCCAGCAGCCAAGAAGGAGGTGCCGGGGAGCTGTTTTTT. This gives the protein CASSQEGGAGELFF.

The CDR3 here is CASSFGSAEQFF. The CDR3 region has the DNA TGTGCCAGCAGTTTTGGATCGGCTGAGCAGTTCTTC. The chain is built from TRBV27 and TRBJ2-1; no definite D call. Trimming left V 3 bases short and J 9 bases short, with 9 bases between. This CDR3 has 12 residues. The germline CDR1 and CDR2 sequences are MNHEY and SMNVEV (reference sequence).

The chain carries TRBV9 and TRBJ2-6; D possibly corresponds to TRBD1 (6 bases). Germline loops: CDR1 SGDLS, CDR2 YYNGEE. The CDR3 sequence is 15 residues long. V was pared by 3 bases and J by 2 bases, with 9 bases between. The CDR3 nucleotides read TGTGCCAGCAGCGGTGCAGGGGCTGGGGCCAACGTCCTGACTTTC. This encodes CASSGAGAGANVLTF.

The V gene is TRBV5-1, the J gene TRBJ2-7, with TRBD2 matching 10 bases. J gave up 2 bases and V 3 bases, and 5 bases lay outside the gene matches. The CDR3 sequence is 15 residues long. Germline lookup yields CDR1 SGHRS and CDR2 YFSETQ. The CDR3 nucleotides read TGCGCCAGCAGCTGGGATCTAGCGGGAGCCTACGAGCAGTACTTC. Its protein product is CASSWDLAGAYEQYF. Full variable domain (rest looked up from reference TRBV5-1 and TRBJ2-7): KAGVTQTPRYLIKTRGQQVTLSCSPISGHRSVSWYQQTPGQGLQFLFEYFSETQRNKGNFPGRFSGRQFSNSRSEMNVSTLELGDSALYLCASSWDLAGAYEQYFGPGTRLTVT.

This clone was seen once. Written as DNA, the CDR3 is TGTGCCAGCAGCTTGCCGGGAGATACGCAGTATTTT. This codes for CASSLPGDTQYF. This rearrangement joins TRBV7-6 to TRBJ2-3; D ambiguous. The CDR3 runs 12 residues. The V gene's germline CDR1 is SGHVS and CDR2 FNYEAQ. V was trimmed by 3 bases and J by 5 bases, leaving 6 bases between them. The variable domain in full, completed from reference TRBV7-6 and TRBJ2-3, reads GAGVSQSPRYKVTKRGQDVALRCDPISGHVSLYWYRQALGQGPEFLTYFNYEAQQDKSGLPNDRFSAERPEGSISTLTIQRTEQRDSAMYRCASSLPGDTQYFGPGTRLTVL.